This T cell receptor beta chain was profiled in a study of T cell responses to AZD1222 COVID-19 vaccine. Germline CDR1 MDHEN, CDR2 SYDVKM. After removal of 4 bases from V and 1 base from J, the junction contained 1 base not matched to a gene. The CDR3 has 15 amino acids. Sequencing was performed with immunoSEQ multiplex PCR; in TCRdb, only in-frame clones are kept and a portion is missing. Of about 150,000 clones detected, around 90% appear once; the ten largest clones hold approximately 5%. This clonotype originated in an adult in good health. The chain combines TRBV28 with TRBJ2-6; 7 bases agree with TRBD1. Source: peripheral blood, taken on day 0 of AZD1222 vaccination. CDR3 region: CASSSRGSGANVLTF. CDR3 in DNA: TGTGCCAGCAGTTCCAGGGGGTCTGGGGCCAACGTCCTGACTTTC.